The clone carrying this T cell receptor beta chain was seen more than once but under ten times. Its antigen is currently unknown. The data derive from a study of cytomegalovirus exposure and HLA in healthy donors. Trimming stripped 3 bases from V and 3 bases from J, with 19 bases between. Germline V gene lookup returns CDR1 SGDLS and CDR2 YYNGEE. This CDR3 region has 17 residues. Researchers ran the PCR with 60 Vbeta and 13 Jbeta primers. This table comes from immunoSEQ multiplex PCR, and its TCRdb copy is limited to in-frame clones, with some not included. This sample yields under 150,000 clones, of which 9.5% are seen a single time; less than 4% belongs to the top ten. Study-wide findings and caveats: It emerged from a later analysis that several of the most significant clusters appeared to be linked to common viral pathogens. Analysis performed later found roughly 17,000 TCR beta sequences associated with HLA alleles at 0.05 false discovery rate. Reported findings show TCR beta sequences accurately forecast HLA-A and HLA-B alleles in most subjects. Generally TCR sequences proved uncommon, though certain public TCRs appeared in numerous donors.

This rearrangement joins TRBV9 to TRBJ2-1, with D perhaps matching TRBD2 (6 bases). The TCR was taken from a man aged 25 to 45 in good health and CMV-seronegative. The specimen was PBMCs. CDR3 nucleotide sequence: TGTGCCAGCAGCGGCACACTTGGGGGGTTTGGCTACAATGAGCAGTTCTTC. This sequence encodes CASSGTLGGFGYNEQFF.